This T cell receptor beta chain was sequenced during a study of blood T cell repertoires in COVID-19. Study-level information: Acute-phase and convalescent COVID-19 samples originated in the United States, Italy and Spain. From T cells, B-cell-depleted T cells, or PBMCs came the material, which was cDNA or gDNA.

In its sample, this clone was seen once. Cohorts were assigned according to the clinical history that participants reported. As handled by the study authors: Cell counts per sample came from amplifying reference gene primers. Repertoires were generated with immunoSEQ multiplex PCR, while TCRdb's copy carries only in-frame clones and drops some. V and J calls and clone size are those listed in that table; D and trimming were worked out from the DNA. Of 300,000 to 350,000 clones in the sample, nearly 90% were seen once. Deletions cut 5 bases from V and 2 bases from J, with 12 bases between. Germline lookup yields CDR1 SGHVS and CDR2 FQNEAQ. The CDR3 is 14 residues long.

This sequence was found in a woman aged 18-35 years with acute COVID-19. The chain links TRBV7-8 to TRBJ1-2; D not certain. Sequencing used PBMCs or T cells enriched from blood (not recorded which). The chain's CDR3 is CASSTEDANYGYTF. Written as DNA, the CDR3 is TGTGCCAGCAGCACAGAAGACGCCAACTATGGCTACACCTTC.